Below are 20 T cell receptor beta chains sequenced from a single sample in a study of CXCR3-negative and CXCR3-positive naive CD8 T cells (dated by TCRdb to the late 2010s). TCRdb records NextSeq 550 as the sequencer. The Human TCR Profiling Kit (MiLaboratory) was used to prepare UMI-labeled 5' RACE TRB cDNA libraries. TCRdb reprocessed the public reads and reports one entry per CDR3 protein sequence, without DNA. This sample's clone table shows 65,000 to 95,000 distinct CDR3 sequences. The ten largest clones represent about 1.6% of the sample. Source material: naive CXCR3- CD8+ T cells from blood. This specimen's cell subset or site label, interpreted: CD45RO-CCR7+CD27+CD95- naive CD8+ T cells lacking CXCR3 (TNR3-). These receptors all come from a human donor in good health. Some clones in this sample may be carry-over from other donors' samples.

The chain combines TRBV28 with TRBJ2-1; absent DNA, TCRdb's TRBD2 call cannot be checked. The germline CDR1 and CDR2 sequences are MDHEN and SYDVKM. This CDR3 is 18 amino acids long. This CDR3 reads CASSRPPKAGGPRGEQFF.

This clonotype is identified as medium-sized from frequency. The V and J genes are TRBV29-1 and TRBJ1-2; TCRdb calls TRBD1, which cannot be checked without DNA. Germline V lookup: CDR1 SQVTM, CDR2 ANQGSEA. CDR3 length equals 15 residues. CDR3 loop: CSVEDRQGAAYGYTF.

The rearrangement joins TRBV7-9 to TRBJ2-7; without DNA, the TCRdb call of TRBD1 cannot be checked. Germline loops: CDR1 SEHNR, CDR2 FQNEAQ (reference sequence). The CDR3 is 12 residues long. This CDR3 reads CGSSFGTREQYF.

The chain couples TRBV28 to TRBJ2-7; TCRdb reports TRBD1, a call that lacks DNA to check it against. This CDR3 spans 15 amino acids. Germline CDR1 is MDHEN and CDR2 is SYDVKM. The CDR3 spells CASSLRARGIYEQYF.

CDR3 protein: CASSQVSLSARNGELFF. The chain employs TRBV4-2 and TRBJ2-2; TCRdb's assignment of TRBD2 cannot be checked, as there is no DNA. The CDR3 length is 17 residues. CDR1 is LGHNA and CDR2 is YNFKEQ in the germline V gene.

V usage is TRBV7-9 and J usage is TRBJ2-7; as DNA is missing, the TRBD1 call by TCRdb cannot be tested. Germline V CDR1 and CDR2: SEHNR, FQNEAQ (reference sequence). The CDR3 runs to 15 residues. CDR3 sequence: CASSPGQVSSYEQYF. The entire variable domain, with the rest obtained from reference TRBV7-9 and TRBJ2-7, is as follows: DTGVSQNPRHKITKRGQNVTFRCDPISEHNRLYWYRQTLGQGPEFLTYFQNEAQLEKSRLLSDRFSAERPKGSFSTLEIQRTEQGDSAMYLCASSPGQVSSYEQYFGPGTRLTVT.

This chain's CDR3 is CASTLGDRGRTDTQYF. V and J are TRBV28 and TRBJ2-3; with no DNA, the TCRdb D assignment of TRBD1 cannot be verified. The length of the CDR3 is 16 residues. Germline loops: CDR1 MDHEN, CDR2 SYDVKM. The full variable domain, completed using reference TRBV28 and TRBJ2-3, is DVKVTQSSRYLVKRTGEKVFLECVQDMDHENMFWYRQDPGLGLRLIYFSYDVKMKEKGDIPEGYSVSREKKERFSLILESASTNQTSMYLCASTLGDRGRTDTQYFGPGTRLTVL.

The rearrangement uses TRBV28 and TRBJ2-7; the D gene TCRdb calls, TRBD1, cannot be checked with no DNA. Germline CDR1 MDHEN, CDR2 SYDVKM. This CDR3 comprises 12 residues. CDR3 sequence: CASSLEGAEQYF.

V usage is TRBV11-2 and J usage is TRBJ2-1; TCRdb outputs TRBD2, but without DNA this stays unchecked. There are 15 residues in the CDR3. From germline, CDR1 is SGHAT and CDR2 FQNNGV. CDR3 residues: CASSHGPSSYNEQFF. Filled out from reference TRBV11-2 and TRBJ2-1, the complete variable domain reads EAGVAQSPRYKIIEKRQSVAFWCNPISGHATLYWYQQILGQGPKLLIQFQNNGVVDDSQLPKDRFSAERLKGVDSTLKIQPAKLEDSAVYLCASSHGPSSYNEQFFGPGTRLTVL.

This chain joins TRBV9 and TRBJ2-7; lacking DNA, the TRBD1 call made by TCRdb goes unchecked. From germline, CDR1 is SGDLS and CDR2 YYNGEE. The CDR3 is made up of 15 amino acids. This chain's CDR3 is CASSVVGAPSYEQYF.

The rearrangement joins TRBV29-1 to TRBJ2-7. The CDR3 contains 15 residues. In germline, CDR1 is SQVTM, CDR2 ANQGSEA. The CDR3 spells CSVEDPDRDSYEQYF.

The V call is TRBV10-1, the J call TRBJ2-7. Per the germline V gene, CDR1 is WNHNN and CDR2 is SYGVQD (reference sequence). There are 13 residues in the CDR3. The CDR3 reads CASSESEINEQYF.

The chain is built from TRBV29-1 and TRBJ2-1; there is no DNA to check the TCRdb D call of TRBD1. The germline V gene has CDR1 SQVTM and CDR2 ANQGSEA. This CDR3 spans 12 amino acids. The CDR3: CSAGTDYNEQFF.

The rearrangement joins TRBV28 to TRBJ2-1; TCRdb returns TRBD1, unconfirmable since there is no DNA. This CDR3 region has 16 residues. Looked up from germline, CDR1 is MDHEN and CDR2 is SYDVKM. CDR3 protein: CASSLLTGGTYNEQFF.

The V call is TRBV6-5, the J call TRBJ1-5. The germline CDR1 and CDR2 sequences are MNHEY and SVGAGI. This CDR3 has 13 residues. CDR3 sequence reads: CASSYEGTQPQHF.

This sequence joins TRBV28 and TRBJ1-1. This CDR3 region has 14 residues. CDR1 and CDR2 from the germline V gene are MDHEN and SYDVKM. The CDR3: CASSLLGVGTEAFF.

The CDR3 region is CASSYLSGRAGDEQFF. V and J are TRBV6-2 or TRBV6-3 and TRBJ2-1; lacking DNA, the TRBD2 call made by TCRdb goes unchecked. The CDR3 has 16 residues. CDR1 is MNHEY, CDR2 SVGEGT, per germline.

The rearrangement joins TRBV11-3 to TRBJ1-1; without DNA, the TCRdb call of TRBD1 cannot be checked. Germline V CDR1 and CDR2: SGHNT, YENEEA. The CDR3 runs to 15 residues. This chain's CDR3 is CASSGWTGGSTEAFF.

This chain uses TRBV10-3 with TRBJ1-4; the TRBD1 assignment by TCRdb is unverifiable without DNA. Germline V CDR1 and CDR2: ENHRY, SYGVKD. The CDR3 totals 11 residues. The chain's CDR3 is CASGTAEKLFF.

The chain recombines TRBV6-4 with TRBJ2-3; TCRdb names TRBD1, which stays unverified in the absence of DNA. CDR3 size: 14 residues. Germline V gene sequence: CDR1 MRHNA, CDR2 SNTAGT. The chain's CDR3 is CASSDSTEGNTQYF.